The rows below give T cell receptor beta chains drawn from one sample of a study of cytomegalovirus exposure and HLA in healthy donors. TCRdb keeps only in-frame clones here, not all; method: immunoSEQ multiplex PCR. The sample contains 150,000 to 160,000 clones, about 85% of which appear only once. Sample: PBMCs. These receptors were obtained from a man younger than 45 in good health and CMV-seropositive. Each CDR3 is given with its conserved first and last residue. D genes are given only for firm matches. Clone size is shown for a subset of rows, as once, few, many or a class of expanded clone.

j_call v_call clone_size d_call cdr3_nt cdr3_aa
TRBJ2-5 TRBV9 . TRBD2 TGTGCCAGCAGCTTTTACAGCGGGGGGGCACGAGAGACCCAGTACTTC CASSFYSGGARETQYF
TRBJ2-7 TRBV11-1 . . TGTGCCAGCAGCTTAGCGTACAGGACGGACGAGCAGTACTTC CASSLAYRTDEQYF
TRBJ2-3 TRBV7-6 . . TGTGCCAGCGGTCCCCGGGGTCCTAGCACAGATACGCAGTATTTT CASGPRGPSTDTQYF
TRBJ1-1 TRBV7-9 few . TGTGCCAGCAGCTTAGGACAGTTGATCACTGAAGCTTTCTTT CASSLGQLITEAFF
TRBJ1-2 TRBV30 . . TGTGCCTGGAGTGTAAACGGTAACGATGGCTACACCTTC CAWSVNGNDGYTF
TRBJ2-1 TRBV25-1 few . TGTGCCAGCAGTGGCCCCCGGGACTCTTACAATGAGCAGTTCTTC CASSGPRDSYNEQFF
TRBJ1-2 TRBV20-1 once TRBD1 TGCAGTGCTCGACAGGGTGCTGGCTACACCTTC CSARQGAGYTF
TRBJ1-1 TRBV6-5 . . TGTGCCAGCAGTCCCATTGGAGTCACTGAAGCTTTCTTT CASSPIGVTEAFF
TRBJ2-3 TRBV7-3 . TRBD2 TGTGCCAGCAGCCAAACTAGCGCTAGCACAGATACGCAGTATTTT CASSQTSASTDTQYF
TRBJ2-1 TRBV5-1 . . TGCGCCAGCAGCCCCGGTAGCTCCTACAATGAGCAGTTCTTC CASSPGSSYNEQFF
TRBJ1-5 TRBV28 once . TGTGCCAGCAGTCTAAGCTCGGATCAGCCCCAGCATTTT CASSLSSDQPQHF
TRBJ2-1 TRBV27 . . TGTGCCAGCAGTTTACCGCCGAGTGAGCAGTTCTTC CASSLPPSEQFF
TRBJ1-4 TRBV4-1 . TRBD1 TGCGCCAGCAGCCACCCTCCGACAGGGCAGAGGAAACTGTTTTTT CASSHPPTGQRKLFF
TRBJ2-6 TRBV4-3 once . TGCGCCAGCAGCCTTCGACAGAGTAGCTCTGGGGCCAACGTCCTGACTTTC CASSLRQSSSGANVLTF
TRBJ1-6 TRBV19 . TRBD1 TGTGCCAGTAGCCACAGGGGATCACCCCTCCACTTT CASSHRGSPLHF
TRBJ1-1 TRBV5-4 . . TGTGCCAGCACGGACAACATGAACACTGAAGCTTTCTTT CASTDNMNTEAFF
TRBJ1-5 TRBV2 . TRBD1 TGTGCCAGCAGTGAACAGGGGGCCAGCAATCAGCCCCAGCATTTT CASSEQGASNQPQHF
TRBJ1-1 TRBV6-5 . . TGTGCCAGCAGTTACTCGTCGCAGGGGCTACCTGAAGCTTTCTTT CASSYSSQGLPEAFF
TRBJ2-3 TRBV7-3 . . TGTGCCAGCAGCCAACGCGGGGATACGCAGTATTTT CASSQRGDTQYF
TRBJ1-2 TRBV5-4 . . TGTGCCAGCAGCTCTGGGGGGGCGGGACTTACTTACTATGGCTACACCTTC CASSSGGAGLTYYGYTF
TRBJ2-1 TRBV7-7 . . TGTGCTAGCAGCTTAGGTCAGGGTCGGGAGAAGGAGCAGTTCTTC CASSLGQGREKEQFF
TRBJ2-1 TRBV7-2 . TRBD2 TGTGCCAGCAGCTTAGCTAGCGGGAGCTTCAATGAGCAGTTCTTC CASSLASGSFNEQFF
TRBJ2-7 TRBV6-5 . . TGTGCCAGCAAGGAACCGGGAGCATGGAACGAGCAGTACTTC CASKEPGAWNEQYF
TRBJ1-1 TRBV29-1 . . TGCAGCGTTGAGGAGCAAGCTTTCTTT CSVEEQAFF
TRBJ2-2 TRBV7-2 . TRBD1 TGTGCCAGCAGCCCGCACCAGGGGGCTATTGTCGGGGAGCTGTTTTTT CASSPHQGAIVGELFF
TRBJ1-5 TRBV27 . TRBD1 TGTGCCAGCAGTATCACAGGGGGCAATCAGCCCCAGCATTTT CASSITGGNQPQHF
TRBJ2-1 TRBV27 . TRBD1 TGTGCCAGTGGACAGGGGGCGACCAATGAGCAGTTCTTC CASGQGATNEQFF
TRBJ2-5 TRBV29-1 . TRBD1 TGCAGCGTCTGGGACAGGAGGGTGGGGGAGACCCAGTACTTC CSVWDRRVGETQYF
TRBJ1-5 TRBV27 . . TGTGCCAGCAGTGAAGACAGGAATCAGCCCCAGCATTTT CASSEDRNQPQHF
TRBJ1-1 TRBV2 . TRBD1 TGTGCCAGCAGGGGGACAGGGGGTCCGAACACTGAAGCTTTCTTT CASRGTGGPNTEAFF
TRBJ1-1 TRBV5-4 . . TGTGCCAGCAGCCCCCGACTTAGCACTGAAGCTTTCTTT CASSPRLSTEAFF
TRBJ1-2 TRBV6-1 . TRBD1 TGTGCCAGCAGCGACAGGGCCAACTATGGCTACACCTTC CASSDRANYGYTF
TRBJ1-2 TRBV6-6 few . TGTGCCAGCAGTTACTCCCGGGATCTAGGAGACTATGGCTACACCTTC CASSYSRDLGDYGYTF
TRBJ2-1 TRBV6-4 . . TGTGCCAGCAGCAGAGGGGGATCCTACAATGAGCAGTTCTTC CASSRGGSYNEQFF
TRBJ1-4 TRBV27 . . TGTGCCAGCAGGCCGGCGGAGGGAGAAAAACTGTTTTTT CASRPAEGEKLFF
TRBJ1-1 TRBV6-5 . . TGTGCCAGCAGTTACTCTTCGCGGAACACTGAAGCTTTCTTT CASSYSSRNTEAFF
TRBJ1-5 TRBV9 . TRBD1 TGTGCCAGCAGCGTAGGGGACAGGGGGCTCAATCAGCCCCAGCATTTT CASSVGDRGLNQPQHF
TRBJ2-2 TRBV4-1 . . TGCGCCAGCAGCCGAGCGAACACCGGGGAGCTGTTTTTT CASSRANTGELFF
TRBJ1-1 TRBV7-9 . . TGTGCCAGCAGTTTACAGGTGCCGCCGAAGAACACTGAAGCTTTCTTT CASSLQVPPKNTEAFF
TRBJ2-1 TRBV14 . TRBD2 TGTGCCAGCAGCACGACTAGCGGCCTCAATGAGCAGTTCTTC CASSTTSGLNEQFF
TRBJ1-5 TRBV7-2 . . TGTGCCAGCAGCTTGGACTCAGGGGTTAACGGCAATCAGCCCCAGCATTTT CASSLDSGVNGNQPQHF
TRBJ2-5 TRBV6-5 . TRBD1 TGTGCCAGCAGTTACTCCACAGGGGGCGGGGAGACCCAGTACTTC CASSYSTGGGETQYF
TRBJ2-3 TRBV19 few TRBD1 TGTGCCAGTAGTCTCCGACAGGGGCTTGAAGATACGCAGTATTTT CASSLRQGLEDTQYF
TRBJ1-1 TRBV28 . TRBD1 TGTGCCAGCAGTCCCATAGCGGGACAGGGTAGGGCTTTCTTT CASSPIAGQGRAFF
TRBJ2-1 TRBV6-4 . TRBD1 TGTGCCAGCAGTTTCGGGACAGGGCAGACGACTGAGCAGTTCTTC CASSFGTGQTTEQFF
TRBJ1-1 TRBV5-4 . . TGTGCCAGCAGCTTACAGGCCATGAACACTGAAGCTTTCTTT CASSLQAMNTEAFF
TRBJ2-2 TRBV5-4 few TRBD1 TGTGCCAGCAGCCAAGCGGAGCAGGGGGCTAACGGGGAGCTGTTTTTT CASSQAEQGANGELFF
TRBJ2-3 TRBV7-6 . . TGTGCCAGCAGCTCTAGGGCAGGGTCGGATACGCAGTATTTT CASSSRAGSDTQYF
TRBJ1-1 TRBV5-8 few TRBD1 TGTGCCAGCAGTTCGGATACAGGGGAGGCTGAAGCTTTCTTT CASSSDTGEAEAFF
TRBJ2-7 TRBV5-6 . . TGTGCCAGCAGTTGGAGTAGTTCGGTCTACGAGCAGTACTTC CASSWSSSVYEQYF
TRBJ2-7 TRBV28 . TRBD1 TGTGCCAGCAGATCGGGACAGAGAAGCTCCTACGAGCAGTACTTC CASRSGQRSSYEQYF
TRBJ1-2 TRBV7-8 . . TGTGCCAGCAGCTTACAAGGGGCTGGCCGGATCAACTATGGCTACACCTTC CASSLQGAGRINYGYTF
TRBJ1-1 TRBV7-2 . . TGTGCCAGCAGCCCCGACATCAACACTGAAGCTTTCTTT CASSPDINTEAFF
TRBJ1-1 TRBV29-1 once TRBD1 TGCAGTGGGGGGACAGGGAGGCCCACTGAAGCTTTCTTT CSGGTGRPTEAFF
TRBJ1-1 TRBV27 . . TGTGCCAGCACCCATTGGGGGGGACGTTGGGGGGAAGGCACTGAAGCTTTCTTT CASTHWGGRWGEGTEAFF
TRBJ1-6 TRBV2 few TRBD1 TGTGCCAGCAGCCGGGACAGAGATTTAAGGCCCCTCCACTTT CASSRDRDLRPLHF
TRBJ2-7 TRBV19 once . TGTGCCAGTAGTATAGTGAAAGGAGTAGGCGAGCAGTACTTC CASSIVKGVGEQYF
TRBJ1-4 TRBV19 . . TGTGCCAGTACCCGATTCCCAGGGGAGACTGAAAAACTGTTTTTT CASTRFPGETEKLFF
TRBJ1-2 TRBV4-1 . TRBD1 TGCGCCAGCAGCCAGGAACTGCCGGGACAGGGGCCCTATGGCTACACCTTC CASSQELPGQGPYGYTF
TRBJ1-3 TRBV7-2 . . TGTGCCAGCAGTCCGGAGGGCTCCTCTGGAAACACCATATATTTT CASSPEGSSGNTIYF